This T cell receptor beta chain derives from a study of T cells after yellow fever vaccination. Findings of the study overall: Post-booster repertoires contained most primary-vaccination clones again (around 97% CD4, over 70% CD8).

The authors made TCR cDNA by 5'RACE template switching, adding a universal primer site and UMIs. TCRdb re-derived calls from the 5' RACE reads in MiXCR, one entry per CDR3 protein. This sample has around 200,000 distinct CDR3 sequences, with about 10% found just once. CDR1 and CDR2 (germline): SGDLS, YYNGEE. The CDR3 is 13 amino acids. Between the trimmed V and J ends, which lost 0 bases and 6 bases, there was a span of 9 bases. Concerning this clonotype: Its antigen remains unknown.

J is TRBJ2-5 and V is TRBV9; D is undetermined. The sequence was obtained from a man in his late teens or twenties who received the YFV17D yellow fever vaccine. Material: CD8+ T cells sorted from PBMCs, obtained 15 days after the yellow fever booster vaccination. CDR3 sequence (DNA): TGTGCCAGCAGCGTAGGAGGCTACCAGACCCAGTACTTC. Translating gives CASSVGGYQTQYF. The variable domain in full, with the rest retrieved from reference TRBV9 and TRBJ2-5, is DSGVTQTPKHLITATGQRVTLRCSPRSGDLSVYWYQQSLDQGLQFLIQYYNGEERAKGNILERFSAQQFPDLHSELNLSSLELGDSALYFCASSVGGYQTQYFGPGTRLLVL.